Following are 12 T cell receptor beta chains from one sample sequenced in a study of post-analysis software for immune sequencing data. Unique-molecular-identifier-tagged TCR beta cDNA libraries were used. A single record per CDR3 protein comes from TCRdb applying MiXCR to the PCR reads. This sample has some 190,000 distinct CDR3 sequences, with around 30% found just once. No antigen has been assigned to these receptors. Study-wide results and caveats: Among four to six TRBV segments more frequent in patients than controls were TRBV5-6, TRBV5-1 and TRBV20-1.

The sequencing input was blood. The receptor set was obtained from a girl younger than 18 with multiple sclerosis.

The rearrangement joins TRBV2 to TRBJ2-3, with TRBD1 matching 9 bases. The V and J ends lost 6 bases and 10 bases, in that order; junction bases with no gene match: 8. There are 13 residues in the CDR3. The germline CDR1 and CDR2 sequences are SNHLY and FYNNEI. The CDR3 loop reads CASRPTGGMPQYF. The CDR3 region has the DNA TGTGCCAGCAGACCTACAGGGGGCATGCCGCAGTATTTT.

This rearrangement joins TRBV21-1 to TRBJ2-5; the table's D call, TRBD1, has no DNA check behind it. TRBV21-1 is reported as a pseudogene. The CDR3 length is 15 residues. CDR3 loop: CASSSWTGAEETQYF. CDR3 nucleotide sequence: TGTGCCAGCAGCTCATGGACAGGGGCGGAAGAGACCCAGTACTTC.

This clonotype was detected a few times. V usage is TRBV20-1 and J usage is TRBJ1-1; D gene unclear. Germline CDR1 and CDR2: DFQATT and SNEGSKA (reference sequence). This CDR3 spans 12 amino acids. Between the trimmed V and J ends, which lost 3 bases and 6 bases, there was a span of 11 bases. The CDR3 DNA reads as TGCAGTGCTAGTGAGAGGACGGCTGAAGCTTTCTTT. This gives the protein CSASERTAEAFF.

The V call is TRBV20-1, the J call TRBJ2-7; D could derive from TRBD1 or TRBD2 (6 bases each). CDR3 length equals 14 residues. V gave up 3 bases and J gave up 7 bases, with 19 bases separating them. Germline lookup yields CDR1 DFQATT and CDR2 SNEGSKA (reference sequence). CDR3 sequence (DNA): TGCAGTGCTAGTCAACGGGGGCGCGTGGGTGAGCAGTACTTC. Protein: CSASQRGRVGEQYF.

The CDR3 loop reads CASSPRLAREGSYNEQFF. The CDR3 region has the DNA TGTGCCAGCTCCCCTCGATTGGCGCGGGAGGGCTCCTACAATGAGCAGTTCTTC. The gene calls are TRBV18 and TRBJ2-1, with 9 bases aligning to TRBD2. This CDR3 region has 18 residues. The V gene's germline CDR1 is KGHSH and CDR2 LQKENI. Trimming removed 6 bases from V and 0 bases from J; junction bases left unmatched: 12.

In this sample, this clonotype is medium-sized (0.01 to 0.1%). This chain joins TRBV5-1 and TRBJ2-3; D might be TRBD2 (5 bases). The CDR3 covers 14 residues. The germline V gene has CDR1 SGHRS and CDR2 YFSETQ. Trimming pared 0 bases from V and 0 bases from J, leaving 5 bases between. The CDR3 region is CASSLGTSTDTQYF. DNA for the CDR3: TGCGCCAGCAGCTTGGGGACTAGCACAGATACGCAGTATTTT.

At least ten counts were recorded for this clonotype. The CDR3 DNA is TGTGCCAGCAGCTTTACGACTAGCGGGGGGTCCTACGAGCAGTACTTC. This translates into CASSFTTSGGSYEQYF. The V and J genes are TRBV7-8 and TRBJ2-7, with 13 bases matching TRBD2. Per germline, CDR1 SGHVS and CDR2 FQNEAQ. With 3 bases clipped from V and 1 base from J, the junction kept 3 bases outside the gene matches. The CDR3 runs 16 residues.

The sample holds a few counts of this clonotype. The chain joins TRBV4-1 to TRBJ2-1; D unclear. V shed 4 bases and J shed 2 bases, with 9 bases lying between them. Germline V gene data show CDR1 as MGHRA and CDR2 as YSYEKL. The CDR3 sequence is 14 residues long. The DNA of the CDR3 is TGCGCCAGCAGCCGGGAAGGGCCCTACAATGAGCAGTTCTTC. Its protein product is CASSREGPYNEQFF.

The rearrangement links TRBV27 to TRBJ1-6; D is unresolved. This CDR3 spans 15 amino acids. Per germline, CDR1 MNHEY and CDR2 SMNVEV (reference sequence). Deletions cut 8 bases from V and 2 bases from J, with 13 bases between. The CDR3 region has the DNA TGTGCCAGCGAAGTCAAGAGCACCTATAATTCACCCCTCCACTTT. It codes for CASEVKSTYNSPLHF.

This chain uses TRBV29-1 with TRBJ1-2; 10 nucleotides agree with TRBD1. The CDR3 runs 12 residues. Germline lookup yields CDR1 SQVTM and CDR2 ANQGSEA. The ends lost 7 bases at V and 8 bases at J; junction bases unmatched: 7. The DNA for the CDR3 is TGCAGCGCCCGGGACAGGGGAGGAGGCTACACCTTC. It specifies CSARDRGGGYTF. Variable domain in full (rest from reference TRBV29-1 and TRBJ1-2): SAVISQKPSRDICQRGTSLTIQCQVDSQVTMMFWYRQQPGQSLTLIATANQGSEATYESGFVIDKFPISRPNLTFSTLTVSNMSPEDSSIYLCSARDRGGGYTFGSGTRLTVV.

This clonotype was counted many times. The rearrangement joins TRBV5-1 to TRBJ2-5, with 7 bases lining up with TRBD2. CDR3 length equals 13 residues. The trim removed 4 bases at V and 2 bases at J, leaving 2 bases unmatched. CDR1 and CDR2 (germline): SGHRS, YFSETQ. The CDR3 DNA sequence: TGCGCCAGCAGCGGGGAGGGGCAAGAGACCCAGTACTTC. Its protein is CASSGEGQETQYF.

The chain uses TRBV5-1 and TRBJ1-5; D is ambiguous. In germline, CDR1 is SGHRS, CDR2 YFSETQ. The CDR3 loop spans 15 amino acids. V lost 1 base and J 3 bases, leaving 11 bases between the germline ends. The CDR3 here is CASSLNSGNNQPQHF. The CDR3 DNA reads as TGCGCCAGCAGCTTGAACTCAGGTAACAATCAGCCCCAGCATTTT.